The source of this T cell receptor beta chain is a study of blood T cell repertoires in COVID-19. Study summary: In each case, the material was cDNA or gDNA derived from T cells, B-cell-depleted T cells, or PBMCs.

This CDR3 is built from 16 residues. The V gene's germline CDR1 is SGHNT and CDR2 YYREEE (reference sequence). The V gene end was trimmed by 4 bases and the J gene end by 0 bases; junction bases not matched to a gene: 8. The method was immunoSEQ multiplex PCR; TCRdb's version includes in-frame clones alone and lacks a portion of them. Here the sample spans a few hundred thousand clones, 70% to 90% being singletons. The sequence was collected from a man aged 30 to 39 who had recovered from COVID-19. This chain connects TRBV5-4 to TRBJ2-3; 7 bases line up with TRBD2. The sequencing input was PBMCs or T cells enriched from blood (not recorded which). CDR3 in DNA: TGTGCCAGCAGCCACCCGCGCGGGGGTAGCACAGATACGCAGTATTTT. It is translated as CASSHPRGGSTDTQYF.